A selection of T cell receptor beta chains follows, all from one sample in a study of T cells after yellow fever vaccination. Each CDR3 protein is one row after TCRdb ran MiXCR on the 5' RACE reads. The sample shows about 500,000 distinct CDR3 sequences, about 17% of them seen only once. The sequenced sample was PBMCs, obtained 4 to 6 days after the first yellow fever vaccination. These TCRs come from a man younger than 35 who received the YFV17D yellow fever vaccine. Both conserved end residues are part of each CDR3. D genes are given only for firm matches. For some rows the clone size is stated as once, few or many, or as a class when expanded; others skip it.

cdr3_nt	cdr3_aa	j_call	clone_size	v_call	d_call
TGTGCCAGCAGCTTGGAAGGAAAGGGGTATGAGACCCAGTACTTC	CASSLEGKGYETQYF	TRBJ2-5	-	TRBV5-5	-
TGTGCCAGCAGCCAACATATAGACAGCCATCAGCCCCAGCATTTT	CASSQHIDSHQPQHF	TRBJ1-5	-	TRBV4-2	-
TGTGCCAGCAGCGCAACTAGCGGGAACACCGGGGAGCTGTTTTTT	CASSATSGNTGELFF	TRBJ2-2	-	TRBV7-9	TRBD2
TGTGCCAGCAGCCAAGTCAGGGAGACCCAGTACTTC	CASSQVRETQYF	TRBJ2-5	many	TRBV3-1	-
TGTGCCAGCTCACCAAGGGACTCTAACAATGAGCAGTTCTTC	CASSPRDSNNEQFF	TRBJ2-1	-	TRBV18	-
TGCGCCAGCAGCTTGGGGAGTTGGGCTGAAGCTTTCTTT	CASSLGSWAEAFF	TRBJ1-1	few	TRBV5-1	-
TGCGCCAGCAGCATGACGGAGAGCTCCTACAATGAGCAGTTCTTC	CASSMTESSYNEQFF	TRBJ2-1	few	TRBV5-1	-
TGTGCCAGCTCTAAGGGGGAGAACACTGAAGCTTTCTTT	CASSKGENTEAFF	TRBJ1-1	few	TRBV18	-
TGTGCCAGCTCACCCCAGGGACAGGTGCCCCAGCATTTT	CASSPQGQVPQHF	TRBJ1-5	-	TRBV18	TRBD1
TGCGCCAGCAGCCCGGGGGGAGGACATCGACTTTATGATACGCAGTATTTT	CASSPGGGHRLYDTQYF	TRBJ2-3	once	TRBV4-3	TRBD2
TGTGCCAGCAGCTGGAGGGGGCAAGGGGGTGAGACCCAGTACTTC	CASSWRGQGGETQYF	TRBJ2-5	few	TRBV7-2	-
TGTGCCAGCAGTTCCCCGGACAGGGGGGAGTATGGCTACACCTTC	CASSSPDRGEYGYTF	TRBJ1-2	-	TRBV6-5	TRBD1
TGTGCCAGCTCACCAACTAGCGGGGGAACAAACAATGAGCAGTTCTTC	CASSPTSGGTNNEQFF	TRBJ2-1	many	TRBV18	TRBD2
TGTGCCAGCAGTGAACCGTGGGGCGCAGATACGCAGTATTTT	CASSEPWGADTQYF	TRBJ2-3	-	TRBV6-1	-
TGTGCCAGCAGGTCACAGACGTCGGATCAGCCCCAGCATTTT	CASRSQTSDQPQHF	TRBJ1-5	-	TRBV12-3/TRBV12-4	-
TGTGCCAGCAGGGTCCGGGACAAGGCCTACGGGGAGCTGTTTTTT	CASRVRDKAYGELFF	TRBJ2-2	-	TRBV12-3/TRBV12-4	-
TGCGCCAGCAGCCTGGGGGGAGCGGAAAAACTGTTTTTT	CASSLGGAEKLFF	TRBJ1-4	many	TRBV4-1	-
TGTGCCAGCAGCCCCCGGGGAGGCCCCAGCTCCTACAATGAGCAGTTCTTC	CASSPRGGPSSYNEQFF	TRBJ2-1	-	TRBV9	-
TGTGCCAGCACTGGAGCGGGGGGGACCTACAATGAGCAGTTCTTC	CASTGAGGTYNEQFF	TRBJ2-1	-	TRBV6-1	TRBD2
TGTGCCAGCAAGGGAGGGGTTAACGACTATGGCTACACCTTC	CASKGGVNDYGYTF	TRBJ1-2	-	TRBV21-1	-
TGCGCCAGCAGCCCCCAGATCCTTAGCGGGGGGGAAAGCACAGATACGCAGTATTTT	CASSPQILSGGESTDTQYF	TRBJ2-3	few	TRBV4-1	TRBD2
TGTGCCAGCAGTGTATCTACCTACAGCTATGGCTACACCTTC	CASSVSTYSYGYTF	TRBJ1-2	few	TRBV12-3/TRBV12-4	-
TGTGCCAGCAGTTACCCTGGACAGGGAACGAATTCACCCCTCCACTTT	CASSYPGQGTNSPLHF	TRBJ1-6	-	TRBV6-2/TRBV6-3	TRBD1
TGTGCCAGCAGTTACCCCGGACAGGGCCTGATTTTT	CASSYPGQGLIF	TRBJ1-4	few	TRBV6-5	TRBD1
TGTGCCAGCAGCTTGAGAGTGGGACAGGGCACAGATACGCAGTATTTT	CASSLRVGQGTDTQYF	TRBJ2-3	few	TRBV5-4	TRBD1
TGTGCCAGCAGGGTTTTGGGAATCTACAATGAGCAGTTCTTC	CASRVLGIYNEQFF	TRBJ2-1	-	TRBV28	-
TGTGCCAGCAGGTCGGTAGGGCTGGCTGGAAACACCATATATTTT	CASRSVGLAGNTIYF	TRBJ1-3	few	TRBV6-1	-
TGTGCCAGCAGCCCCTCAGGGATAAGCACAGATACGCAGTATTTT	CASSPSGISTDTQYF	TRBJ2-3	-	TRBV7-2	-
TGTGCCATCAGGGAGACTAGCGGGGGTAGCTACGAGCAGTACTTC	CAIRETSGGSYEQYF	TRBJ2-7	-	TRBV10-3	TRBD2
TGTGCCAGCAGCTCGAGGACAGGGGCCTCCTACGAGCAGTACTTC	CASSSRTGASYEQYF	TRBJ2-7	few	TRBV7-2	TRBD1
TGCAGTGCTTTCCGGGCCGGGGAGAAGCAGTACTTC	CSAFRAGEKQYF	TRBJ2-7	few	TRBV20-1	-
TGTGCCAGCCACAACATTCTAGCGGGGGGGCCCAAAAGTGCAGATACGCAGTATTTT	CASHNILAGGPKSADTQYF	TRBJ2-3	-	TRBV27	TRBD2
TGCGCCAGCAGCTTGGAAGGCCCTGAAGCTTTCTTT	CASSLEGPEAFF	TRBJ1-1	many	TRBV5-5	-
TGTGCCAGCAGCTTGGGACAGGGCCTTACACCCCTCCACTTT	CASSLGQGLTPLHF	TRBJ1-6	-	TRBV5-5	TRBD1
TGTGCCAGCAGTTTGCTCGTTAAAGAGACCCAGTACTTC	CASSLLVKETQYF	TRBJ2-5	-	TRBV12-3/TRBV12-4	-
TGTGCCAGCAGCTTTGGACAGGGGGCTACCGGGGAGCTGTTTTTT	CASSFGQGATGELFF	TRBJ2-2	many	TRBV7-2	TRBD1
TGCGCCAGCAGCCTCCGACTGAACCCCACACACGATACGCAGTATTTT	CASSLRLNPTHDTQYF	TRBJ2-3	few	TRBV5-1	-
TGCGCCAGCAGCTTGGCCGGAGGTCAGGGCACTGAAGCTTTCTTT	CASSLAGGQGTEAFF	TRBJ1-1	-	TRBV5-1	-
TGTGCCAGCAGTAAGACTAGCGGGGGGCCGGCCGGGCTATATTTT	CASSKTSGGPAGLYF	TRBJ2-3	-	TRBV7-2	TRBD2
TGCAGTGCTACAAGACAGGGCCGAACCGGGGAGCTGTTTTTT	CSATRQGRTGELFF	TRBJ2-2	few	TRBV20-1	TRBD1